The entry below describes one TCR beta chain. The antigen is undetermined. Sequencing was performed with immunoSEQ multiplex PCR; in TCRdb, only in-frame clones are kept and a portion is missing. The profile shows fewer than 70,000 clones, around 83% of them singletons. The CDR3 loop spans 16 amino acids. The germline gives CDR1 SGHTA, CDR2 FQGTGA. J gave up 0 bases and V 5 bases, and 3 bases lay outside the gene matches. This record belongs to a study of OX40 agonist ivuxolimab in advanced cancers. For the study at large: The diagnoses of dose-escalation patients were hepatocellular carcinoma, melanoma, renal cell or head and neck cancer. Three patients, one with hepatocellular carcinoma and two with cutaneous melanoma, responded partially.

Overall study findings and caveats: There was clonal expansion of CD4+ and CD8+ blood T cells by week 6 at 0.1 to 3.0 mg/kg.

The clonotype was recovered from an adult with an advanced solid tumor such as melanoma, head and neck, liver or kidney cancer. Specimen: CD4+ or CD8+ T cells sorted from blood, collected in a trial of the OX40 agonist ivuxolimab. V usage is TRBV7-3 and J usage is TRBJ2-1, with 11 bases aligning to TRBD2. CDR3 sequence (DNA): TGTGCCAGCAGCATGACTAGCGGGAACTCCTACAATGAGCAGTTCTTC. This translates into CASSMTSGNSYNEQFF.